Listed below are T cell receptor beta chains from one sample, sequenced in a study of blood T cell repertoires in COVID-19. Measured with immunoSEQ multiplex PCR; TCRdb has only the in-frame clones, and not every one. The sample has about 200,000 clones; about 88% are singletons. Material for sequencing was peripheral blood. All receptors come from a woman in her 50s with COVID-19, enrolled during active disease. CDR3s include the opening cysteine and the closing phenylalanine or tryptophan. Each record gives: D gene, CDR3 length, J gene, V gene, clone size, CDR3 protein, CDR3 DNA. The D gene is left open where the match is weak. Rows may omit the clone size; those that give it use once, few, many or a size class.

TRBD1	14	TRBJ2-5	TRBV7-9	NA	CASSIGQGVETQYF	TGTGCCAGCAGCATCGGACAGGGAGTAGAGACCCAGTACTTC
TRBD1	16	TRBJ1-2	TRBV19	NA	CASSRQGRGLNYGYTF	TGTGCCAGTTCGAGACAGGGAAGGGGGCTTAACTATGGCTACACCTTC
NA	15	TRBJ1-6	TRBV18	NA	CASSPLDSYNSPLHF	TGTGCCAGCTCACCACTGGACAGTTATAATTCACCCCTCCACTTT
NA	20	TRBJ1-2	TRBV6-4	NA	CASSDRRQPCKGFYARGYTF	TGTGCCAGCAGTGATAGGAGACAGCCATGTAAAGGGTTTTACGCGAGGGGCTACACCTTC
NA	14	TRBJ2-3	TRBV7-3	NA	CASSLRAPTDTQYF	TGTGCCAGCAGCTTAAGGGCACCCACAGATACGCAGTATTTT
NA	14	TRBJ2-2	TRBV10-3	NA	CAISGLPNTGELFF	TGTGCCATCAGTGGACTACCGAACACCGGGGAGCTGTTTTTT
TRBD1	14	TRBJ1-5	TRBV5-6	few	CASSKPGGDQPQHF	TGTGCCAGCAGCAAACCAGGGGGCGATCAGCCCCAGCATTTT
TRBD2	21	TRBJ2-5	TRBV7-8	NA	CASSLGLAGAPSNTLQETQYF	TGTGCCAGCAGCTTGGGACTAGCGGGGGCCCCCTCAAATACTCTACAAGAGACCCAGTACTTC
NA	15	TRBJ2-7	TRBV4-2	NA	CASSPRLDGSYEQYF	TGTGCCAGCAGCCCTAGACTCGATGGGTCCTACGAGCAGTACTTC
NA	16	TRBJ2-3	TRBV19	NA	CASKAMGGVSTDTQYF	TGTGCCAGTAAGGCTATGGGAGGTGTGAGCACAGATACGCAGTATTTT
TRBD2	15	TRBJ2-3	TRBV5-1	NA	CASSFSGGLEDTQYF	TGCGCCAGCAGCTTTAGCGGGGGCCTGGAAGATACGCAGTATTTT
TRBD1	16	TRBJ2-6	TRBV6-5	NA	CASSFLTGVGANVLTF	TGTGCCAGCAGTTTCTTAACAGGGGTTGGGGCCAACGTCCTGACTTTC
NA	12	TRBJ2-7	TRBV12-3/TRBV12-4	NA	CASSPRAYEQYF	TGTGCCAGCAGTCCTAGAGCCTACGAGCAGTACTTC
NA	16	TRBJ2-1	TRBV19	NA	CASSFFPGTPSYEQFF	TGTGCCAGTAGTTTCTTCCCGGGGACTCCAAGCTATGAGCAGTTCTTC
TRBD1	14	TRBJ1-1	TRBV5-6	NA	CASRETGEDTEAFF	TGTGCCAGCAGGGAAACAGGGGAGGACACTGAAGCTTTCTTT
NA	14	TRBJ2-7	TRBV28	NA	CASSPGDTYYEQYF	TGTGCCAGCAGCCCAGGGGACACCTACTACGAGCAGTACTTC
NA	15	TRBJ1-1	TRBV3-1/TRBV3-2	NA	CASSQDGGPNTEAFF	TGTGCCAGCAGCCAAGATGGTGGCCCGAACACTGAAGCTTTCTTT
TRBD2	13	TRBJ2-7	TRBV28	NA	CASNGGGMYEQYF	TGTGCCAGCAATGGGGGGGGGATGTACGAGCAGTACTTC
TRBD1	17	TRBJ2-4	TRBV11-3	few	CASQRSGTGVFKNIQYF	TGTGCCAGCCAGAGGTCCGGGACAGGGGTATTTAAAAACATTCAGTACTTC
TRBD1	15	TRBJ1-1	TRBV6-6	NA	CASSGQGALGTEAFF	TGTGCCAGCTCGGGACAGGGGGCGTTAGGCACTGAAGCTTTCTTT
NA	16	TRBJ2-3	TRBV28	NA	CASSLKGGGRSDTQYF	TGTGCCAGCAGTTTAAAAGGGGGGGGACGTTCGGATACGCAGTATTTT
TRBD2	17	TRBJ2-2	TRBV5-8	NA	CASSLVGAGGRRGELFF	TGTGCCAGCAGCTTGGTAGGAGCGGGGGGGCGACGCGGGGAGCTGTTTTTT
TRBD2	17	TRBJ2-2	TRBV5-6	NA	CASSPNPAGANTGELFF	TGTGCCAGCAGCCCTAACCCAGCGGGGGCGAACACCGGGGAGCTGTTTTTT
NA	13	TRBJ2-1	TRBV2	once	CASSQTRYNEQFF	TGTGCCAGCAGTCAGACTCGTTACAATGAGCAGTTCTTC
NA	13	TRBJ2-2	TRBV7-9	NA	CASSGLNTGELFF	TGTGCCAGCTCAGGGTTGAACACCGGGGAGCTGTTTTTT
NA	14	TRBJ1-1	TRBV5-1	NA	CASSLGGQRTEAFF	TGCGCCAGCAGCTTGGGGGGGCAGAGAACTGAAGCTTTCTTT
NA	13	TRBJ1-6	TRBV5-4	NA	CASNSRGNSPLHF	TGTGCCAGCAACAGTCGGGGGAATTCACCCCTCCACTTT
NA	14	TRBJ1-1	TRBV11-3	few	CASSLDGGNTEAFF	TGTGCCAGCAGCTTAGACGGGGGGAACACTGAAGCTTTCTTT
TRBD2	15	TRBJ2-3	TRBV6-6	NA	CASSMTSGGPDTQYF	TGTGCCAGCAGCATGACTAGCGGGGGTCCAGATACGCAGTATTTT
NA	15	TRBJ1-2	TRBV10-3	few	CAISESNNPNYGYTF	TGTGCCATCAGTGAGTCGAACAACCCTAACTATGGCTACACCTTC
NA	15	TRBJ1-1	TRBV30	few	CAWSHINIARTEAFF	TGTGCCTGGAGCCACATTAACATAGCAAGGACTGAAGCTTTCTTT
NA	14	TRBJ2-5	TRBV5-1	NA	CASAIGASQETQYF	TGCGCCAGCGCTATTGGGGCGAGCCAAGAGACCCAGTACTTC
TRBD1	18	TRBJ2-7	TRBV5-1	NA	CASSSSPGQGPSSYEQYF	TGCGCCAGCAGCTCCAGTCCCGGACAGGGTCCATCCTCCTACGAGCAGTACTTC
NA	13	TRBJ1-2	TRBV12-5	NA	CASGLVRGIGYTF	TGTGCTAGTGGTTTGGTACGGGGGATTGGCTACACCTTC
NA	13	TRBJ2-5	TRBV5-1	NA	CASSYSRSETQYF	TGCGCCAGCAGCTACTCCAGGTCGGAGACCCAGTACTTC
NA	12	TRBJ2-3	TRBV15	NA	CATSRQGDTQYF	TGTGCCACCAGCAGACAGGGAGATACGCAGTATTTT
NA	13	TRBJ1-2	TRBV4-2	few	CASSLKRDYGYTF	TGTGCCAGCAGCTTAAAACGGGACTATGGCTACACCTTC
NA	18	TRBJ1-6	TRBV2	few	CASSLAGPLSSYNSPLHF	TGTGCCAGCAGTCTAGCGGGCCCACTATCCTCCTATAATTCACCCCTCCACTTT
NA	19	TRBJ1-5	TRBV21-1	NA	CASSKGGGRGEGRNQPQHF	TGTGCCAGCAGCAAAGGGGGAGGGAGGGGAGAGGGGCGCAATCAGCCCCAGCATTTT
TRBD1	16	TRBJ1-2	TRBV14	NA	CASSHLYRGANYGYTF	TGTGCCAGCAGCCACCTGTACAGGGGAGCTAACTATGGCTACACCTTC
NA	16	TRBJ2-7	TRBV21-1	NA	CASSNGGAFPDYEQYF	TGTGCCAGCAGCAACGGTGGAGCCTTCCCAGACTACGAGCAGTACTTC
NA	16	TRBJ2-6	TRBV4-2	NA	CASSQGRSSGANVLTF	TGTGCCAGCAGCCAGGGGAGAAGCTCTGGGGCCAACGTCCTGACTTTC